Listed below are T cell receptor beta chains from one sample, sequenced in a study of radiation and T cells in renal cell carcinoma. Method: immunoSEQ multiplex PCR; TCRdb's copy keeps in-frame clones and lacks some. Of approximately 90,000 clones in the sample, roughly 90% were seen once. The sequencing here drew on blood, taken from a patient whose treatment included radiotherapy and nephrectomy. The receptors shown here come from a man aged 50-59 years with renal cell carcinoma. Each CDR3 is given with its conserved first and last residue. D genes are given only for firm matches. Clone size appears in some rows only: once, few, many, or a class for an expanded clone.

-	TRBV27	-	TRBJ2-6	TGTGCCAGCAGTTCCAACTCTGGGGCCAACGTCCTGACTTTC	CASSSNSGANVLTF
-	TRBV5-1	-	TRBJ1-5	TGCGCCAGCAGCTTGGGGCAGGCGTCCAATCAGCCCCAGCATTTT	CASSLGQASNQPQHF
-	TRBV18	-	TRBJ1-2	TGTGCCAGCTCACAGACACGCGGCTACACCTTC	CASSQTRGYTF
-	TRBV2	-	TRBJ2-3	TGTGCCAGCAACCGGGACACTAGCACAGATACGCAGTATTTT	CASNRDTSTDTQYF
once	TRBV6-5	-	TRBJ1-1	TGTGCCAGCAGTTACTTAAGGTTTGGCACTGAAGCTTTCTTT	CASSYLRFGTEAFF
-	TRBV6-6	TRBD2	TRBJ2-7	TGTGCCAGCAGTTCGCGGGGACTAGCTACGGGTGAGCAGTACTTC	CASSSRGLATGEQYF
-	TRBV25-1	TRBD1	TRBJ1-5	TGTGCCAGCAGTGAATCGGACAGGGACAGGCAGCCCCAGCATTTT	CASSESDRDRQPQHF
-	TRBV6-5	TRBD2	TRBJ2-2	TGTGCCAGCACCTGGACTAGCCAGCCCACCGGGGAGCTGTTTTTT	CASTWTSQPTGELFF
few	TRBV15	-	TRBJ1-2	TGTGCCACCAGCAGAGATCAGGGCGGCTACACCTTC	CATSRDQGGYTF
-	TRBV6-4	-	TRBJ1-4	TGTGCCAGCAGTGACTTGGCAGATAATGAAAAACTGTTTTTT	CASSDLADNEKLFF
once	TRBV7-9	-	TRBJ1-1	TGTGCCAGCAGCTTAGCAGGGGGAGGCACTGAAGCTTTCTTT	CASSLAGGGTEAFF
-	TRBV28	-	TRBJ1-4	TGTGCCGTCCCAGATGCAACTAATGAAAAACTGTTTTTT	CAVPDATNEKLFF
-	TRBV7-9	-	TRBJ1-2	TGTGCCAGCAGCCCTCCGATTCTAAGAGGAGTCGGTAGAGATGGCTACACCTTC	CASSPPILRGVGRDGYTF